These 19 T cell receptor beta chains were all obtained from the same sample, sequenced in a study of identical twins. TCRdb reanalysed the 5' RACE reads using MiXCR and keeps one entry per CDR3 protein. Among a few hundred thousand distinct CDR3 sequences listed, 8% to 9.5% were seen once. This sample was shared with a second study, whose subject was yellow fever vaccine responses in identical twins.

Sequences were obtained from CD8+ T cells sorted from blood. These receptors were taken from a woman aged 18 to 35 in good health.

This chain's CDR3 is CASSRGLAGSSEQYF. As DNA, the CDR3 is TGTGCCAGCAGCCGCGGACTAGCGGGGTCGTCAGAGCAGTACTTC. The chain employs TRBV11-2 and TRBJ2-7; 12 bases agree with TRBD2. CDR1 is SGHAT and CDR2 is FQNNGV in the germline V gene. This CDR3 spans 15 amino acids. V shed 5 bases and J 7 bases; nucleotides not matched to a gene: 9.

This clonotype has only a few counts. The gene calls are TRBV7-2 and TRBJ2-3; TRBD1 might be the D (5 bases). Trimming left V 2 bases short and J 6 bases short, with 18 bases between. The CDR3 contains 16 residues. From germline, CDR1 is SGHTA and CDR2 FQGNSA. This chain's CDR3 is CASSLMLGAAPDTQYF. The DNA of the CDR3 is TGTGCCAGCAGCTTAATGTTAGGGGCCGCCCCCGATACGCAGTATTTT.

In its sample, this clonotype was seen a few times. The rearrangement joins TRBV3-1 to TRBJ2-3; possible D gene TRBD1, 5 bases. The germline CDR1 and CDR2 sequences are LGHDT and YNNKEL (reference sequence). The CDR3 has 15 amino acids. Trimming shortened V by 5 bases and J by 9 bases, and 21 bases separated the two germline ends. The CDR3 sequence: CASSSTKDLKGTQYF. The DNA of the CDR3 is TGTGCCAGCAGCTCAACAAAGGATTTAAAGGGGACGCAGTATTTT.

This sequence joins TRBV11-3 and TRBJ2-3; D is unresolved. Trimming shortened V by 1 base and J by 6 bases, and 8 bases separated the two germline ends. The CDR3 is made up of 13 amino acids. Germline values: CDR1 SGHNT, CDR2 YENEEA. The CDR3 loop reads CASSLAFQDTQYF. In DNA form, the CDR3 reads TGTGCCAGCAGCTTAGCCTTTCAGGATACGCAGTATTTT.

The chain joins TRBV28 to TRBJ2-7; 8 bases agree with TRBD1. J was trimmed by 3 bases and V by 4 bases; bases with no gene match: 14. From germline, CDR1 is MDHEN and CDR2 SYDVKM. The CDR3 spans 17 residues. The CDR3 nucleotides read TGTGCCAGCAGTTACTTAACCCGGAGGACAGGGTACTACGAGCAGTACTTC. This translates into CASSYLTRRTGYYEQYF.

The chain has TRBV9 and TRBJ1-1; TRBD1 matches 8 bases. The V gene's germline CDR1 is SGDLS and CDR2 YYNGEE. The length of the CDR3 is 16 residues. The ends lost 0 bases at V and 7 bases at J; junction bases unmatched: 11. The CDR3 sequence: CASSVGVRGRVNEAFF. CDR3 nucleotide sequence: TGTGCCAGCAGCGTAGGCGTCAGGGGGCGCGTTAATGAAGCTTTCTTT.

This clonotype was seen at least ten times. The V and J genes are TRBV9 and TRBJ2-2; D unresolved. Germline assignment: CDR1 SGDLS and CDR2 YYNGEE. This CDR3 has 14 amino acids. V was trimmed by 2 bases and J by 4 bases, leaving 9 bases between them. The chain's CDR3 is CASSVGFGTGELFF. The CDR3 region has the DNA TGTGCCAGCAGCGTGGGTTTTGGCACCGGGGAGCTGTTTTTT.

This clonotype was observed at least ten times. This sequence joins TRBV28 and TRBJ2-7, with no clear D. This CDR3 is 14 amino acids long. Germline CDR1 is MDHEN and CDR2 is SYDVKM. The V and J ends lost 3 bases and 2 bases respectively, with 11 bases between them. In DNA form, the CDR3 reads TGTGCCAGCAGTTTGACACGAAACCCCTACGAGCAGTACTTC. Protein product: CASSLTRNPYEQYF.

This clonotype was seen only a few times. The rearrangement joins TRBV7-9 to TRBJ2-7; D is undetermined. The CDR3 extends over 14 amino acids. V lost 6 bases, J lost 2 bases, and 14 bases lay in between. The V gene's germline CDR1 is SEHNR and CDR2 FQNEAQ (reference sequence). As DNA, the CDR3 is TGTGCCAGCAGTTTTGGAGAGGCTACCTACGAGCAGTACTTC. It is translated as CASSFGEATYEQYF.

This rearrangement joins TRBV7-2 to TRBJ2-1, with D unresolved. V gave up 2 bases and J gave up 8 bases, with 10 bases separating them. This CDR3 has 13 residues. The germline CDR1 and CDR2 sequences are SGHTA and FQGNSA. CDR3 residues: CASSLLVIDEQFF. The CDR3 bases are TGTGCCAGCAGCTTATTGGTTATCGATGAGCAGTTCTTC.

This clonotype came up once. The chain combines TRBV6-1 with TRBJ2-7; D is unclear. The V gene's germline CDR1 is MNHNS and CDR2 SASEGT. The CDR3 runs to 12 residues. The ends were cut back, 4 bases at V and 5 bases at J, with 9 bases in the middle. CDR3: CASSAWADEQYF. The CDR3 DNA reads as TGTGCCAGCAGTGCTTGGGCAGACGAGCAGTACTTC.

On this clonotype itself: This may stem from a read error, because a much larger clone lies one nucleotide away. The chain employs TRBV7-9 and TRBJ1-1; D unclear. The ends were cut back, 1 base at V and 2 bases at J, with 11 bases in the middle. This CDR3 spans 15 amino acids. CDR1 is SEHNR, CDR2 FQNEAQ, per germline (reference sequence). The CDR3 DNA follows: TGTGCCAGCAGCTTAGGTCTTGGAATTAACACTGAAGCTTTCTTT. The encoded protein is CASSLGLGINTEAFF.

The J gene is TRBJ2-1, the V gene TRBV29-1, with TRBD2 identical over 13 bases. Germline V gene sequence: CDR1 SQVTM, CDR2 ANQGSEA. This CDR3 has 19 amino acids. V was clipped by 3 bases and J by 8 bases; unmatched bases: 19. The CDR3 region is CSVDPGLAGSWAKGDEQFF. The CDR3 region has the DNA TGCAGCGTTGATCCGGGACTAGCGGGATCCTGGGCTAAGGGCGATGAGCAGTTCTTC.

Comment on this clonotype: This likely comes from a read error, as the CDR3 has no conserved phenylalanine or tryptophan at its end. The chain couples TRBV9 to TRBJ1-1; 8 nucleotides agree with TRBD1. The CDR3 is made up of 16 amino acids. With 0 bases clipped from V and 7 bases from J, the junction kept 11 bases outside the gene matches. From germline, CDR1 is SGDLS and CDR2 YYNGEE. Here the CDR3 DNA reads TGTGCCAGCAGCGTAGGCGTCAGGGGGCGCGTTAATGAAGCTTTCCTT. Translation gives CASSVGVRGRVNEAFL.

This clonotype was recorded many times. The chain is built from TRBV7-2 and TRBJ2-2; D not certain. The CDR3 has 16 residues. The V gene's germline CDR1 is SGHTA and CDR2 FQGNSA. Trimming stripped 5 bases from V and 2 bases from J, with 15 bases between. As DNA, the CDR3 is TGTGCCAGCAGCCACCCCTTAGTAGTTAACACCGGGGAGCTGTTTTTT. Translating gives CASSHPLVVNTGELFF.

This clonotype has a handful of counts. The rearrangement links TRBV7-9 to TRBJ2-1, with D unclear. The CDR3 totals 12 residues. The V gene lost 2 bases and the J gene lost 6 bases, with 5 bases spanning the gap. Germline V gene sequence: CDR1 SEHNR, CDR2 FQNEAQ (reference sequence). DNA of the CDR3: TGTGCCAGCAGCTTAAACCCCAATGAGCAGTTCTTC. Encoded protein: CASSLNPNEQFF.

This clonotype was observed a handful of times. J is TRBJ2-5 and V is TRBV4-3, with D tentatively TRBD2 (6 bases). Looked up from germline, CDR1 is LGHNA and CDR2 is YSLEER. The V end lost 0 bases, the J end lost 5 bases, and 13 bases lay between the germline ends. The CDR3 extends over 15 amino acids. In DNA, the CDR3 is TGCGCCAGCAGCCAAGAGAGACTAGGCGATGAGACCCAGTACTTC. Translating gives CASSQERLGDETQYF.

This clonotype is medium-sized (0.01 to 0.1%). J is TRBJ2-1 and V is TRBV6-5; 8 positions agree with TRBD2. The CDR3 totals 16 residues. The junction had 2 bases not matched to a gene; V was cut back by 0 bases and J by 1 base. Germline-derived CDR1 and CDR2 are MNHEY and SVGAGI. In DNA form, the CDR3 reads TGTGCCAGCAGTTACTCGAGACTAGCGTCCTACAATGAGCAGTTCTTC. Translated, it gives CASSYSRLASYNEQFF.

There are many counts of this clonotype. The chain recombines TRBV20-1 with TRBJ1-2; 8 bases fit TRBD1. J lost 6 bases, V lost 3 bases, and 9 bases had no gene match. The CDR3 sequence is 14 residues long. CDR1 and CDR2 from the germline V gene are DFQATT and SNEGSKA (reference sequence). For the CDR3, the DNA is TGCAGTGCTAGGGAGGACAGGGTCTCGCATGGCTACACCTTC. It specifies CSAREDRVSHGYTF.